This T cell receptor beta chain was captured in a study of cytomegalovirus exposure and HLA in healthy donors. A remark on this clone: Other nucleotide sequences in the sample specify the same CDR3.

Researchers ran the PCR with 60 Vbeta and 13 Jbeta primers. Sequencing was performed with immunoSEQ multiplex PCR; in TCRdb, only in-frame clones are kept and a portion is missing. Of approximately 53,000 clones in the sample, around 80% were seen once. Germline CDR1 and CDR2: SGHAT and FQNNGV. The CDR3 is 13 amino acids. The germline V and J ends were trimmed by 2 bases and 6 bases, with 8 bases remaining between them. The V call is TRBV11-2, the J call TRBJ1-5; D not certain. The sequencing sample was made of PBMCs. The receptor was derived from a man aged 25-45 years in good health and CMV-seropositive. The CDR3 region has the DNA TGTGCCAGCAGCTTAAACGAAGCTCAGCCCCAGCATTTT. Protein: CASSLNEAQPQHF.